What follows are 13 T cell receptor beta chains derived from one specimen sequenced in a study of shared clonotypes between healthy human individuals. The repertoire was sequenced with immunoSEQ multiplex PCR; TCRdb's copy has only in-frame clones and lacks some. The sample contains roughly 320,000 clones, roughly 91% of which appear only once. The specimen was memory CD8+ T cells sorted from blood. Subset in this sample: CD45RO+ cells pooled with CCR7-negative TemRA cells. These TCRs come from a man between 18 and 29 years old in good health.

A single count supports this clone. The chain joins TRBV2 to TRBJ2-6; a weak D match, TRBD1 (6 bases). The CDR3 runs to 17 residues. V was clipped by 11 bases and J by 0 bases, with 20 bases between them. Germline assignment: CDR1 SNHLY and CDR2 FYNNEI. CDR3 bases: TGTGCCGGACACAGGGCCCAGCCGATCTCTGGGGCCAACGTCCTGACTTTC. Translation gives CAGHRAQPISGANVLTF.

This chain uses TRBV6-5 with TRBJ1-6, with a possible D match to TRBD1 (5 bases). This CDR3 has 14 residues. CDR1 and CDR2 from the germline V gene are MNHEY and SVGAGI. Trimming shortened V by 8 bases and J by 0 bases, and 8 bases separated the two germline ends. The CDR3 bases are TGTGCCAGCCAGGGAGGCTCCTATAATTCACCCCTCCACTTT. Translated: CASQGGSYNSPLHF.

The rearrangement joins TRBV2 to TRBJ2-6, with D uncertain. This CDR3 has 18 residues. Trimming shortened V by 1 base and J by 0 bases, and 13 bases separated the two germline ends. The germline V gene encodes CDR1 SNHLY and CDR2 FYNNEI. CDR3 region: CASSEGPGMASGANVLTF. The CDR3 coding sequence is TGTGCCAGCAGTGAAGGCCCTGGTATGGCCTCTGGGGCCAACGTCCTGACTTTC.

As for this clone: A much larger clone lies one base from this, so it may be a read error. The genes are TRBV5-2 and TRBJ1-2; no check of the table's D call, TRBD1, against the DNA was made. TRBV5-2 corresponds to a pseudogene. The CDR3 is 13 amino acids. The CDR3 nucleotides are TGTGCCAGCAGCTCGGGACAGATCTATGGCTACACCTTC. This gives the protein CASSSGQIYGYTF.

This chain uses TRBV5-6 with TRBJ1-1; D is possibly TRBD1 (6 bases). Per germline, CDR1 SGHDT and CDR2 YYEEEE. Deletions cut 10 bases from V and 4 bases from J, with 14 bases between. This CDR3 region has 12 residues. The CDR3 DNA sequence: TGTGCCTCCAGGGGACTTGGCACTGAAGCTTTCTTT. The encoded protein is CASRGLGTEAFF.

The J gene is TRBJ2-1, the V gene TRBV5-6, with D uncertain. CDR1 is SGHDT, CDR2 YYEEEE, per germline. This CDR3 is built from 14 residues. The V and J ends lost 0 bases and 8 bases respectively, with 12 bases between them. This CDR3 is CASSLGLPRDEQFF. CDR3 DNA: TGTGCCAGCAGCTTGGGTCTCCCCCGCGATGAGCAGTTCTTC.

This clone was recorded only once. V gene TRBV6-1 combines with J gene TRBJ2-7, with a tentative D call TRBD2 (6 bases). Trimming removed 3 bases at V and 3 bases at J, with 12 bases between. The CDR3 has 14 residues. Germline CDR1 reads MNHNS; CDR2 reads SASEGT. Here the CDR3 DNA reads TGTGCCAGCAGTGAGGGGGGACTTTACTACGAGCAGTACTTC. Its protein is CASSEGGLYYEQYF.

The gene calls are TRBV27 and TRBJ2-5; no definite D call. CDR1 is MNHEY, CDR2 SMNVEV, per germline (reference sequence). The CDR3 runs 13 residues. V dropped 8 bases and J dropped 4 bases, with 14 bases sitting between them. The CDR3 spells CASSGFSPETQYF. The CDR3 coding sequence is TGTGCCAGCTCCGGGTTCTCGCCAGAGACCCAGTACTTC.

The genes are TRBV4-1 and TRBJ1-1, with D tentatively TRBD1 (5 bases). Trimming pared 0 bases from V and 0 bases from J, leaving 8 bases between. The CDR3 loop spans 15 amino acids. Germline CDR1 is MGHRA and CDR2 is YSYEKL. The CDR3 DNA reads TGCGCCAGCAGCCAAGATGCGGGGGTGAACACTGAAGCTTTCTTT. Its protein is CASSQDAGVNTEAFF.

This clone was seen a handful of times. In the same sample, other DNA sequences code for this CDR3. CDR3: CASSSGGQETQYF. As DNA, the CDR3 is TGTGCCAGCAGCTCCGGGGGGCAAGAGACCCAGTACTTC. The chain couples TRBV13 to TRBJ2-5; 7 nucleotides agree with TRBD2. CDR3 length: 13 amino acids. Germline V gives CDR1 PRHDT, CDR2 FYEKMQ (reference sequence). Trimming removed 4 bases from V and 2 bases from J; junction bases left unmatched: 1.

This chain uses TRBV25-1 with TRBJ1-1; D is unresolved. The CDR3 has 12 amino acids. Trimming shortened V by 4 bases and J by 10 bases, and 13 bases separated the two germline ends. Per the germline V gene, CDR1 is MGHDK and CDR2 is SYGVNS. The CDR3 region has the DNA TGTGCCAGCAGTGCCCGGCGGGGTGTAGCTTTCTTT. The encoded protein is CASSARRGVAFF.

J is TRBJ1-1 and V is TRBV9; D is ambiguous. In germline, CDR1 is SGDLS, CDR2 YYNGEE. This CDR3 contains 14 residues. V was shortened by 0 bases and J by 5 bases, with 11 bases between the two germline ends. Here the CDR3 DNA reads TGTGCCAGCAGCGTAGCCGGCAGCGAGACTGAAGCTTTCTTT. As protein: CASSVAGSETEAFF.

The J gene is TRBJ2-7, the V gene TRBV4-1; TRBD2 matches at 7 bases. Germline assignment: CDR1 MGHRA and CDR2 YSYEKL. V shed 6 bases, J shed 3 bases, and the junction held 11 bases outside the gene matches. This CDR3 has 15 residues. CDR3: CASSLDPREGYEQYF. CDR3 nucleotide sequence: TGCGCCAGCAGTCTAGACCCCAGGGAGGGCTACGAGCAGTACTTC.